The T cell receptor beta chain described here comes from a study of Ad26.COV2.S vaccination and SARS-CoV-2 variants. Assay used: immunoSEQ multiplex PCR; TCRdb lists only in-frame clones, some missing. This sample has hundreds of thousands of clones, with approximately 88% found just once. The treatment here: 15 to 20 received Ad26.COV2.S at low or high dose, single or two shots; about 5 received placebo; per-sample allocation not given. Specimen acquisition occurred on day 63 following the initial vaccine or placebo injection. The CDR3 contains 16 residues. V was trimmed by 3 bases and J by 5 bases, leaving 14 bases between them. The germline CDR1 and CDR2 sequences are MNHNS and SASEGT.

The TCR originated in a person aged 18 to 59 who received the Ad26.COV2.S COVID-19 vaccine or a placebo. This specimen consisted of peripheral blood, obtained in a trial of Ad26.COV2.S vaccine versus placebo. The rearrangement links TRBV6-1 to TRBJ1-6, with D unresolved. The CDR3 loop is CASSEFTTINNSPLHF. The CDR3 DNA is TGTGCCAGCAGTGAGTTCACTACAATTAATAATTCACCCCTCCACTTT.